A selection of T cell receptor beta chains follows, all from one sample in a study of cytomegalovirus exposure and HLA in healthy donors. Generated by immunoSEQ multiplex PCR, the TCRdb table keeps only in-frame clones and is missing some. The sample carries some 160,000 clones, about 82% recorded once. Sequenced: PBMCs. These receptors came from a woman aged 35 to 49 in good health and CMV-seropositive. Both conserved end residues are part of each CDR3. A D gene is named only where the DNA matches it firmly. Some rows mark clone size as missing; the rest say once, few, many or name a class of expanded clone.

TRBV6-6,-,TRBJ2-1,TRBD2,TGTGCCAGCAGTTTTTGGACTAGCGCATCAGACAATGAGCAGTTCTTC,CASSFWTSASDNEQFF
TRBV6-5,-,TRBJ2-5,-,TGTGCCAGCAGTTACTTCTCAGACCAAGAGACCCAGTACTTC,CASSYFSDQETQYF
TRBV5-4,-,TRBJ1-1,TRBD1,TGTGCCAGCAGCTTGGAGGGGGCGTTGAACACTGAAGCTTTCTTT,CASSLEGALNTEAFF
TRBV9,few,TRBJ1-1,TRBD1,TGTGCCAGCAGCGGTGGGACAGGGAACACTGAAGCTTTCTTT,CASSGGTGNTEAFF
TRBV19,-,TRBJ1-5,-,TGTGCCAGTAGTATAGGGACACCAGGTCCCAATCAGCCCCAGCATTTT,CASSIGTPGPNQPQHF
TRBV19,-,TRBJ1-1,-,TGTGCCAGTAGTATTGGAACCAGGGCCTGGGCTGAAGCTTTCTTT,CASSIGTRAWAEAFF
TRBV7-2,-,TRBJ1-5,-,TGTGCCAGCAGCCACACAAGTCAGCCCCAGCATTTT,CASSHTSQPQHF
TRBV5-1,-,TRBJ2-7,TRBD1,TGCGCCAGCAGCTTGGGAACAGGGGCCGAGCAGTACTTC,CASSLGTGAEQYF
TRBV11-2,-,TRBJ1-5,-,TGTGCCAGCAGCTTAGATAAGGGGAGGCATCAGCCCCAGCATTTT,CASSLDKGRHQPQHF
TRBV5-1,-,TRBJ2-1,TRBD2,TGCGCCAGCAGCTTTACTAGCGGGGGCTTCAATGAGCAGTTCTTC,CASSFTSGGFNEQFF
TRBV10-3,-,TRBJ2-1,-,TGTGCCGTCTCTAGCGAATCCTACAATGAGCAGTTCTTC,CAVSSESYNEQFF
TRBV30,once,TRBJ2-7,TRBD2,TGTGCCTGGAGCGGACTAGCGGGAGACGAGCAGTACTTC,CAWSGLAGDEQYF
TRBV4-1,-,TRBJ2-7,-,TGCGCCAGCAGCCAACTACTGCCCTCCGGGACTCCCGAGCAGTACTTC,CASSQLLPSGTPEQYF
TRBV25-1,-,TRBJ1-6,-,TGTGCCAGCAGTGACGGGGGGGGCTATAATTCACCCCTCCACTTT,CASSDGGGYNSPLHF
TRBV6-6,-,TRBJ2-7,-,TGTGCCAGCAGCATCGACAGCTACGAGCAGTACTTC,CASSIDSYEQYF
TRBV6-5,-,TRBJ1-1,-,TGTGCCAGCAGTTACCGGCCAGGGAACACTGAAGCTTTCTTT,CASSYRPGNTEAFF
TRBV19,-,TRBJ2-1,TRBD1,TGTGCCAGTAGTAGGGACAGTTATGAGCAGTTCTTC,CASSRDSYEQFF
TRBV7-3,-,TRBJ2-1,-,TGTGCCAGCAGCTCTGGGCCGGTCGTAGGCTACAATGAGCAGTTCTTC,CASSSGPVVGYNEQFF
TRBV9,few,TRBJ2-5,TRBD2,TGTGCCAGCAGCGTAGGGGGACTAGTGTCGGAGACCCAGTACTTC,CASSVGGLVSETQYF
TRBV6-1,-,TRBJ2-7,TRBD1,TGTGCCAGCAACAGGGGGACCTACGAGCAGTACTTC,CASNRGTYEQYF
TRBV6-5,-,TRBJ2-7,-,TGTGCCAGCAGTTACTTAGGGGGGGCGATGAACGAGCAGTACTTC,CASSYLGGAMNEQYF
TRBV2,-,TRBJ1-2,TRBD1,TGTGCCAGCAGTGAAGGGACAGGGGCCACTGAGTATGGCTACACCTTC,CASSEGTGATEYGYTF
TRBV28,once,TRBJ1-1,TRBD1,TGTGCCAGCAGTTTAGACACCGGGACAGCTGGGGCTTTCTTT,CASSLDTGTAGAFF
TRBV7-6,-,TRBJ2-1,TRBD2,TGTGCCAGCAGCATACTAGCGGGGTGGGACTCCTACAATGAGCAGTTCTTC,CASSILAGWDSYNEQFF
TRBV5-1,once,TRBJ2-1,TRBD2,TGCGCCAGCCGGACTAGCGGGACATCCTACAATGAGCAGTTCTTC,CASRTSGTSYNEQFF
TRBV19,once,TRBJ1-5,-,TGTGCCAGTACGGTGGGCTCGAGCAATCAGCCCCAGCATTTT,CASTVGSSNQPQHF
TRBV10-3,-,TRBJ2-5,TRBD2,TGTGCCACCCTCGAGCGGGAGTCCCAAGAGACCCAGTACTTC,CATLERESQETQYF
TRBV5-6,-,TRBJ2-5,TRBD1,TGTGCCAGCAGCTTAGCACAGGGGAAAGAGACCCAGTACTTC,CASSLAQGKETQYF
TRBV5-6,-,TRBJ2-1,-,TGTGCCAGCAGCACGATTGACGGGGGACGCTACAATGAGCAGTTCTTC,CASSTIDGGRYNEQFF
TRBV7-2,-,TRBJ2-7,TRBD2,TGTGCCAGCAGCTATCGGACTAGCGTGGGCGAGCAGTACTTC,CASSYRTSVGEQYF
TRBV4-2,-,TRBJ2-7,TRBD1,TGTGCCAGCAGCCAAGGAACAGGGGGCCTCGGCGAGCAGTACTTC,CASSQGTGGLGEQYF
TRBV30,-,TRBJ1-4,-,TGTGCCTGGAGACGGCGAGGGGCGGGGATCCTTTTAGACGGGTATGAAAAACTGTTTTTT,CAWRRRGAGILLDGYEKLFF
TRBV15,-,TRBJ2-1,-,TGTGCCTCCCAACCAGGGACATCCTACAATGAGCAGTTCTTC,CASQPGTSYNEQFF
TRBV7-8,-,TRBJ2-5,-,TGTGCCAGCAGCTTAAAGGGGCAAGAGACCCAGTACTTC,CASSLKGQETQYF
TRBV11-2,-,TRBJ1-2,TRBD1,TGTGCCAGCGCGAGTCAGGGGGTATATGGCTACACCTTC,CASASQGVYGYTF
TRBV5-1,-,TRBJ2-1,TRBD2,TGCGCCAGCAGCTCTCATAGCGGGAGGCTCCTAAGCTCCTACGAGCAGTTCTTC,CASSSHSGRLLSSYEQFF
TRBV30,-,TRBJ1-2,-,TGTGACGGGGGAGACCCGGACGTCAACTATGGCTACACCTTC,CDGGDPDVNYGYTF